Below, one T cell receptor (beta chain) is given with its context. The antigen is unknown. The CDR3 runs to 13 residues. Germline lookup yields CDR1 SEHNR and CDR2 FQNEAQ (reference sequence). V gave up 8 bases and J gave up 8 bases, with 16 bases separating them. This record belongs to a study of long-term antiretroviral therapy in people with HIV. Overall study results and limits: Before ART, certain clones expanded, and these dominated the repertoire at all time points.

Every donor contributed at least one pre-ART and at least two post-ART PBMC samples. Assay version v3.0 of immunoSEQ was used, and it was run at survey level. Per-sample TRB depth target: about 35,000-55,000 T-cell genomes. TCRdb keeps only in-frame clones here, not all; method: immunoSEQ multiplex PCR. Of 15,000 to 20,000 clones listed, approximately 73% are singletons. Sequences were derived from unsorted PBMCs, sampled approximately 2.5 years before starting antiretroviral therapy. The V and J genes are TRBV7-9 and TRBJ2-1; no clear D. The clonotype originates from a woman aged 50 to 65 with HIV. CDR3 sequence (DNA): TGTGCCAGCCTCAGCCGGGCGTCGGATGAGCAGTTCTTC. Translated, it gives CASLSRASDEQFF. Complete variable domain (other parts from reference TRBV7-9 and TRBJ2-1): DTGVSQNPRHKITKRGQNVTFRCDPISEHNRLYWYRQTLGQGPEFLTYFQNEAQLEKSRLLSDRFSAERPKGSFSTLEIQRTEQGDSAMYLCASLSRASDEQFFGPGTRLTVL.